These 20 T cell receptor beta chains were all obtained from the same sample, sequenced in a study of T-cell reconstitution after alpha-beta-depleted transplantation in children. Researchers prepared the TCRbeta library using unique molecular identifiers, the study reports. TCRdb called the PCR reads again in MiXCR, with one record for every CDR3 protein. The data show approximately 200,000 distinct CDR3 sequences, roughly 15% seen once. Sequenced material: PBMCs from the stem cell graft donor, taken from the stem cell graft. All receptors come from a human donor who donated a stem cell graft to a child with acute lymphoblastic leukemia.

This clonotype was observed at least ten times. The genes are TRBV18 and TRBJ2-5; D is perhaps TRBD1 or TRBD2 (6 bases each). V lost 4 bases to trimming and J lost 1 base, with 10 bases between them. Germline CDR1 is KGHSH and CDR2 is LQKENI. This CDR3 is 14 amino acids long. The CDR3 loop reads CASSHREAQETQYF. The CDR3 coding sequence is TGTGCCAGCTCACACAGGGAGGCCCAAGAGACCCAGTACTTC.

This clonotype was detected ten times or more. V usage is TRBV12-3 or TRBV12-4 and J usage is TRBJ1-3; D ambiguous. Trimming cost V 2 bases and J 1 base, with 3 bases left between them. There are 13 residues in the CDR3. CDR3 region: CASSLRSGNTIYF. The CDR3, as DNA: TGTGCCAGCAGTTTAAGATCTGGAAACACCATATATTTT.

In this sample, this clonotype turned up many times. The V and J genes are TRBV5-1 and TRBJ2-1, with a possible D match to TRBD1 (5 bases). The germline V gene encodes CDR1 SGHRS and CDR2 YFSETQ. Trimming took 1 base from V and 4 from J, leaving 12 bases between them. The CDR3 contains 15 residues. The CDR3, as DNA: TGCGCCAGCAGCTTGTCTTCAGGGTTTTACAATGAGCAGTTCTTC. Encoded protein: CASSLSSGFYNEQFF.

In its sample, this clonotype was seen many times. V is TRBV5-6 and J is TRBJ1-1, with D uncertain. This CDR3 has 14 amino acids. Germline V gene lookup returns CDR1 SGHDT and CDR2 YYEEEE. V dropped 0 bases and J dropped 5 bases, with 11 bases sitting between them. CDR3 region: CASSLAGSWTEAFF. The CDR3, as DNA: TGTGCCAGCAGCTTGGCTGGGAGTTGGACTGAAGCTTTCTTT.

This clonotype was recorded at least ten times. The chain employs TRBV20-1 and TRBJ2-7; a weak D match, TRBD1 (6 bases). This CDR3 comprises 12 residues. Germline-derived CDR1 and CDR2 are DFQATT and SNEGSKA (reference sequence). The ends were cut back, 5 bases at V and 3 bases at J, with 11 bases in the middle. The CDR3 spells CSAGQTVYEQYF. The CDR3 nucleotides are TGCAGTGCTGGACAGACAGTCTACGAGCAGTACTTC.

This clonotype has a count of ten or more. The chain employs TRBV5-1 and TRBJ2-7; 7 nucleotides match TRBD1. Trimming cost V 3 bases and J 2 bases; bases outside gene matches: 8. The CDR3 runs 15 residues. Looked up from germline, CDR1 is SGHRS and CDR2 is YFSETQ. The CDR3 DNA sequence: TGCGCCAGCAGCTGGGGACCGGGACAGACCTACGAGCAGTACTTC. Its translation: CASSWGPGQTYEQYF.

To note about this clonotype: It may be a read error: a sequence one base away is much more abundant. The gene calls are TRBV20-1 and TRBJ2-5; D remains unclear. CDR3 length: 14 amino acids. CDR1 DFQATT and CDR2 SNEGSKA come from the germline V gene (reference sequence). Here the CDR3 DNA reads TGCAGTGCCAAGGGCTCCTACCCCCAAGAGACCCACTACTTC. This translates into CSAKGSYPQETHYF.

This clonotype was counted ten times or more. The chain combines TRBV20-1 with TRBJ2-3, with TRBD1 as a possible D gene (6 bases). Between the trimmed V and J ends, which lost 6 bases and 4 bases, there was a span of 14 bases. Germline CDR1 is DFQATT and CDR2 is SNEGSKA (reference sequence). The CDR3 contains 13 residues. In nucleotides, the CDR3 is TGCAGTGCACGTCGCACAGGGTCAGATACGCAGTATTTT. It is translated as CSARRTGSDTQYF.

At least ten counts were recorded for this clonotype. This chain connects TRBV5-1 to TRBJ2-7; perhaps D is TRBD1 or TRBD2 (5 bases each). CDR1 is SGHRS, CDR2 YFSETQ, per germline. The CDR3 runs to 15 residues. Trimming took off 0 bases at V and 0 bases at J, with 10 bases between the two ends. Written as DNA, the CDR3 is TGCGCCAGCAGCTTGGCCGGGGCCAGCTCCTACGAGCAGTACTTC. Protein: CASSLAGASSYEQYF.

This clonotype was recorded at least ten times. This chain links TRBV10-3 with TRBJ2-3, with a tentative D call TRBD1 (6 bases). From germline, CDR1 is ENHRY and CDR2 SYGVKD. This CDR3 is 17 amino acids long. Trimming left V 6 bases short and J 5 bases short, with 24 bases between. CDR3 sequence (DNA): TGTGCCATCAGCCTCGAAGGACAGACTTATATGGGAGATACGCAGTATTTT. As protein: CAISLEGQTYMGDTQYF.

This clonotype was recorded many times. This chain links TRBV7-9 with TRBJ1-6, with D uncertain. CDR3 size: 13 residues. CDR1 and CDR2 (germline): SEHNR, FQNEAQ (reference sequence). Trimming removed 8 bases at V and 9 bases at J, with 14 bases between. For the CDR3, the DNA is TGTGCCAGCCATCCGGATGGTCCTTCACCCCTCCACTTT. Its translation is CASHPDGPSPLHF.

This clonotype was observed many times. The gene calls are TRBV11-2 and TRBJ1-1, with 7 bases lining up with TRBD1. The J segment lost 1 base and the V segment lost 0 bases, leaving 5 bases of the junction unmatched. The germline V gene has CDR1 SGHAT and CDR2 FQNNGV. The CDR3 length is 16 residues. CDR3 region: CASSLDHTGENTEAFF. DNA for the CDR3: TGTGCCAGCAGCTTAGACCATACAGGGGAGAACACTGAAGCTTTCTTT.

The chain has TRBV29-1 and TRBJ2-2; 7 nucleotides align to TRBD1. Germline CDR1 reads SQVTM; CDR2 reads ANQGSEA. Unmatched junction bases numbered 3, after V lost 4 bases and J lost 1 base. The CDR3 has 14 residues. The CDR3 DNA reads TGCAGCGTTGGGGGACAGAAGAACACCGGGGAGCTGTTTTTT. Residues: CSVGGQKNTGELFF.

Turning to this clonotype: This may stem from a read error, because a much larger clone lies one nucleotide away. The rearrangement uses TRBV6-5 and TRBJ1-1; 7 bases line up with TRBD1. Germline V gene sequence: CDR1 MNHEY, CDR2 SVGAGI. CDR3 length equals 15 residues. The CDR3 DNA reads as TGTGCCAGCAGTTTAACAGGGGTATTGAACACTGAATCTTTCTTT. Translation gives CASSLTGVLNTESFF.

This clonotype was seen many times. The gene calls are TRBV20-1 and TRBJ1-4; D may be TRBD1 (5 bases). V was pared by 1 base and J by 5 bases, with 11 bases between. CDR1 and CDR2 (germline): DFQATT, SNEGSKA (reference sequence). This CDR3 has 14 residues. The CDR3 protein is CSARAADSNEKLFF. For the CDR3, the DNA is TGCAGTGCTAGAGCGGCAGACAGCAATGAAAAACTGTTTTTT.

In its sample, this clonotype was seen many times. The V gene is TRBV12-3 or TRBV12-4, the J gene TRBJ2-1, with a tentative D call TRBD2 (6 bases). V lost 7 bases, J lost 3 bases, and 22 bases lay in between. This CDR3 has 17 amino acids. CDR3 DNA: TGTGCCAGCACCGTCATTGGGGGGAGAGCCGACTACAATGAGCAGTTCTTC. It specifies CASTVIGGRADYNEQFF.

This clonotype has ten or more counts. In DNA, the CDR3 is TGCAGTGCTAGAGAGCCCCACGGGTTGACCGGGGAGCTGTTTTTT. Protein product: CSAREPHGLTGELFF. The chain recombines TRBV20-1 with TRBJ2-2; D remains unclear. Trimming shortened V by 0 bases and J by 5 bases, and 13 bases separated the two germline ends. Germline lookup yields CDR1 DFQATT and CDR2 SNEGSKA (reference sequence). The CDR3 totals 15 residues.

This clonotype was detected ten times or more. The V call is TRBV5-1, the J call TRBJ1-1; 7 bases are shared with TRBD1. The germline V gene has CDR1 SGHRS and CDR2 YFSETQ. The CDR3 length is 14 residues. V shed 2 bases and J 4 bases; nucleotides not matched to a gene: 5. The CDR3 DNA sequence: TGCGCCAGCAGCTTTCAGACAGGGCGCACTGAAGCTTTCTTT. It translates to CASSFQTGRTEAFF.

Remarks on this clonotype: Since a much larger clone is just one base distant, this may be a read error. The CDR3 sequence is CALSGQYEQYF. CDR3 nucleotides: TGTGCCCTCAGTGGCCAGTACGAGCAGTACTTC. The chain employs TRBV10-3 and TRBJ2-7; D remains unclear. Germline lookup yields CDR1 ENHRY and CDR2 SYGVKD. This CDR3 has 11 residues.

This clonotype was counted at least ten times. The rearrangement joins TRBV5-1 to TRBJ2-5, with D perhaps TRBD2 (6 bases). This CDR3 is 16 amino acids long. Germline CDR1 is SGHRS and CDR2 is YFSETQ. V was shortened by 2 bases and J by 5 bases, with 19 bases between the two germline ends. The CDR3 coding sequence is TGCGCCAGCAGCTTCCCATTGGGCGGGGAACGGGAGACCCAGTACTTC. Its protein product is CASSFPLGGERETQYF.